This T cell receptor beta chain was obtained from a study of OX40 agonist ivuxolimab in advanced cancers. The V gene end was trimmed by 8 bases and the J gene end by 5 bases; junction bases not matched to a gene: 6. This CDR3 spans 13 amino acids. Germline V lookup: CDR1 MNHEY, CDR2 SMNVEV (reference sequence). Using immunoSEQ multiplex PCR, the repertoire was profiled, and TCRdb retains in-frame clones only, with some absent. The table includes about 96,000 clones, roughly 80% detected once. This receptor was taken from an adult with an advanced solid tumor such as melanoma, head and neck, liver or kidney cancer. The material was CD4+ or CD8+ T cells sorted from blood, obtained in a trial of the OX40 agonist ivuxolimab. This chain uses TRBV27 with TRBJ1-2; 9 bases align to TRBD1. CDR3 nucleotide sequence: TGTGCCAGCGGCCTACAGGGGGCGTATGGCTACACCTTC. Translated: CASGLQGAYGYTF.